These 27 T cell receptor beta chains were sequenced from one sample in a study of T cell repertoires in cytomegalovirus infection. Their antigens remain unidentified. MiXCR, run by TCRdb on the reads, gives a single entry per CDR3 protein. The sample records roughly 990,000 distinct CDR3 sequences, approximately 30% being singletons. The specimen was cultured CD8+ T cells from PBMCs, collected from culture after CMV antigen stimulation. These receptor sequences come from a human donor in good health (CMV status not recorded). Some clones in this sample may be carry-over from other donors' samples.

With regard to this clonotype: With a far larger clone one base away, a read error is the likely cause. V usage is TRBV7-2 and J usage is TRBJ2-7, with D possibly TRBD1 on 5 matching bases. The CDR3 has 13 residues. Looked up from germline, CDR1 is SGHTA and CDR2 is FQGNSA. Trimming pared 5 bases from V and 1 base from J, leaving 9 bases between. CDR3 DNA sequence: TGTGCCAGCAGCACCAGGACATCCTACGAGCAGTACTTC. Translated: CASSTRTSYEQYF.

The chain recombines TRBV5-5 with TRBJ1-2; TRBD1 might be the D (6 bases). The CDR3 loop spans 15 amino acids. The V and J ends lost 1 base and 2 bases respectively, with 12 bases between them. Germline loops: CDR1 SGHKS, CDR2 YYEKEE (reference sequence). CDR3 residues: CASSLSWTDNYGYTF. The CDR3 DNA sequence: TGTGCCAGCAGCTTGTCATGGACAGACAACTATGGCTACACCTTC.

The sample holds a few counts of this clonotype. The chain links TRBV7-6 to TRBJ1-1; D ambiguous. Germline V CDR1 and CDR2: SGHVS, FNYEAQ. The V end was cut by 1 base, the J end by 3 bases, with 6 bases between. The CDR3 totals 13 residues. The CDR3 region is CASSLGRHTEAFF. CDR3 bases: TGTGCCAGCAGCTTAGGGCGGCACACTGAAGCTTTCTTT.

This sequence joins TRBV20-1 and TRBJ1-2; D is unclear. Germline V gives CDR1 DFQATT, CDR2 SNEGSKA (reference sequence). The CDR3 contains 11 residues. With 1 base removed from V and 8 bases from J, the gap between germline ends came to 8 bases. The CDR3 nucleotides are TGCAGTGCTAGAGCTCTTGAGGGCTACACCTTC. Translating gives CSARALEGYTF.

The chain recombines TRBV5-1 with TRBJ1-2; D gene unclear. The CDR3 has 13 amino acids. The V and J ends lost 1 base and 3 bases respectively, with 7 bases between them. Per the germline V gene, CDR1 is SGHRS and CDR2 is YFSETQ. The CDR3 region is CASSLNVYYGYTF. In DNA form, the CDR3 reads TGCGCCAGCAGCTTGAACGTTTACTATGGCTACACCTTC.

This clonotype was detected only a few times. The genes are TRBV7-9 and TRBJ2-7; 8 nucleotides agree with TRBD1. The CDR3 is 16 residues long. Germline V gene lookup returns CDR1 SEHNR and CDR2 FQNEAQ (reference sequence). V was pared by 5 bases and J by 1 base, with 10 bases of the junction left unmatched. The CDR3 DNA follows: TGTGCCAGCAGCCTCCCAAGGACAGGGTGGTCCTACGAGCAGTACTTC. It is translated as CASSLPRTGWSYEQYF.

This clonotype was seen a few times. This chain joins TRBV19 and TRBJ2-7, with D uncertain. The V end was cut by 4 bases, the J end by 3 bases, with 10 bases between. The germline V gene encodes CDR1 LNHDA and CDR2 SQIVND (reference sequence). The CDR3 totals 13 residues. CDR3 protein: CASSTGPFYEQYV. The CDR3 region has the DNA TGTGCCAGTAGTACTGGACCGTTCTACGAGCAGTACGTC.

This clonotype was seen repeatedly, ten times or more. This chain uses TRBV28 with TRBJ2-7; TRBD1 or TRBD2 may be the D gene (5 bases each). V was clipped by 3 bases and J by 2 bases, with 14 bases between them. Germline V lookup: CDR1 MDHEN, CDR2 SYDVKM. This CDR3 region has 15 residues. The CDR3 DNA sequence: TGTGCCAGCAGTTTGAGGGGTGAAATCCCCTACGAGCAGTACGTC. Translated, it gives CASSLRGEIPYEQYV.

This rearrangement joins TRBV7-9 to TRBJ1-1; perhaps TRBD1 as D (6 bases). V was clipped by 5 bases and J by 5 bases, with 18 bases between them. Germline V gene data show CDR1 as SEHNR and CDR2 as FQNEAQ (reference sequence). The CDR3 runs 15 residues. The CDR3 bases are TGTGCCAGCAGCCATGACAGGATGTCTGAAACTGAAGCTTTCTTT. Amino acid sequence: CASSHDRMSETEAFF.

The J gene is TRBJ2-1, the V gene TRBV6-2 or TRBV6-3, with D possibly TRBD1 on 6 matching bases. CDR1 is MNHEY and CDR2 is SVGEGT in the germline V gene. The CDR3 sequence is 14 residues long. V was cut by 7 bases and J by 5 bases, with 15 bases left in between. CDR3 region: CASTPWTDNNEQFF. CDR3 coding DNA: TGTGCCAGCACTCCCTGGACAGATAACAATGAGCAGTTCTTC.

The rearrangement joins TRBV12-3 or TRBV12-4 to TRBJ2-3; D not resolved. The CDR3 is made up of 13 amino acids. Trimming pared 7 bases from V and 6 bases from J, leaving 14 bases between. The chain's CDR3 is CASNFLGSDTQYF. The CDR3 coding sequence is TGTGCCAGCAATTTTCTTGGATCCGATACGCAGTATTTT.

Comment on this clonotype: A single base separates this from a much larger clone, so it may be a read error. The chain combines TRBV7-2 with TRBJ2-7; the D is unclear. The V gene lost 1 base and the J gene lost 2 bases, with 12 bases spanning the gap. The length of the CDR3 is 15 residues. CDR1 and CDR2 (germline): SGHTA, FQGNSA. The DNA for the CDR3 is TGTGCCAGCAGCTTAGTACGTGGCTCCCCCTACGAGCAGTACGTC. It is translated as CASSLVRGSPYEQYV.

The chain couples TRBV6-2 or TRBV6-3 to TRBJ2-7; possibly TRBD2 for D (5 bases). This CDR3 has 15 amino acids. Trimming pared 0 bases from V and 3 bases from J, leaving 12 bases between. Germline values: CDR1 MNHEY, CDR2 SVGEGT. In nucleotides, the CDR3 is TGTGCCAGCAGTTACTCGAGGGAGTACCTCTACGAGCAGTACGTC. Protein sequence: CASSYSREYLYEQYV.

The table lists this clonotype with a few counts. The rearrangement uses TRBV7-2 and TRBJ2-7; D is undetermined. The CDR3 covers 15 residues. V lost 5 bases and J 2 bases, leaving 16 bases between the germline ends. CDR1 and CDR2 from the germline V gene are SGHTA and FQGNSA. CDR3 nucleotide sequence: TGTGCCAGCAGCCCCCGACGAATCTGGGCCTACGAGCAGTACTTC. This codes for CASSPRRIWAYEQYF.

This clonotype was detected ten times or more. The chain couples TRBV7-2 to TRBJ1-1; D perhaps matches TRBD1 (5 bases). CDR1 SGHTA and CDR2 FQGNSA come from the germline V gene. V was cut by 5 bases and J by 3 bases, with 10 bases left in between. The CDR3 has 13 amino acids. The CDR3 sequence is CASSLQDYTEAFF. DNA of the CDR3: TGTGCCAGCAGCCTACAGGACTACACTGAAGCTTTCTTT. Full variable domain (missing parts from reference TRBV7-2 and TRBJ1-1): GAGVSQSPSNKVTEKGKDVELRCDPISGHTALYWYRQSLGQGLEFLIYFQGNSAPDKSGLPSDRFSAERTGGSVSTLTIQRTQQEDSAVYLCASSLQDYTEAFFGQGTRLTVV.

This clonotype appeared many times. The chain has TRBV7-8 and TRBJ2-7; D gene uncertain. Germline V gene lookup returns CDR1 SGHVS and CDR2 FQNEAQ. The CDR3 contains 15 residues. V was trimmed by 5 bases and J by 6 bases, leaving 20 bases between them. CDR3 sequence: CASSLKVPKRLEQYV. CDR3 nucleotides: TGTGCCAGCAGCCTAAAGGTCCCAAAGAGGCTCGAGCAGTACGTC.

This clonotype was detected many times. The gene calls are TRBV7-6 and TRBJ2-5; a possible D gene is TRBD2 (6 bases). The V gene's germline CDR1 is SGHVS and CDR2 FNYEAQ. V shed 6 bases and J shed 1 base, with 15 bases lying between them. The CDR3 runs 15 residues. As DNA, the CDR3 is TGTGCCAGCAGTTTTAGGACTAACGTCCAAGAGACCCAGTACTTC. Protein product: CASSFRTNVQETQYF.

This chain links TRBV19 with TRBJ1-2; 7 bases are shared with TRBD1. Germline loops: CDR1 LNHDA, CDR2 SQIVND (reference sequence). The CDR3 totals 14 residues. Losses at the gene ends were 4 bases for V and 4 bases for J; bases not matched to a gene: 6. In nucleotides, the CDR3 is TGTGCCAGTAGTACAAGGACAGGACTCTATGGCTACACCTTC. Protein product: CASSTRTGLYGYTF. Supplemented by reference TRBV19 and TRBJ1-2, the full variable domain reads DGGITQSPKYLFRKEGQNVTLSCEQNLNHDAMYWYRQDPGQGLRLIYYSQIVNDFQKGDIAEGYSVSREKKESFPLTVTSAQKNPTAFYLCASSTRTGLYGYTFGSGTRLTVV.

The chain carries TRBV7-6 and TRBJ1-1; D gene uncertain. Germline values: CDR1 SGHVS, CDR2 FNYEAQ. The CDR3 runs 13 residues. Trimming took 5 bases from V and 3 from J, leaving 10 bases between them. Here the CDR3 reads CASSPHPDTEAFF. CDR3 nucleotide sequence: TGTGCCAGCAGCCCCCACCCCGACACTGAAGCTTTCTTT.

The chain links TRBV2 to TRBJ2-7; 9 positions agree with TRBD1. Germline lookup yields CDR1 SNHLY and CDR2 FYNNEI. The CDR3 extends over 16 amino acids. V was pared by 0 bases and J by 3 bases, with 6 bases of the junction left unmatched. CDR3 in DNA: TGTGCCAGCAGTGAAGCGCTTGGGACAGGGATCTACGAGCAGTACTTC. It translates to CASSEALGTGIYEQYF. Variable domain in full (rest from reference TRBV2 and TRBJ2-7): EPEVTQTPSHQVTQMGQEVILRCVPISNHLYFYWYRQILGQKVEFLVSFYNNEISEKSEIFDDQFSVERPDGSNFTLKIRSTKLEDSAMYFCASSEALGTGIYEQYFGPGTRLTVT.

This chain uses TRBV27 with TRBJ2-3; D may match TRBD1 or TRBD2 (6 bases each). CDR1 is MNHEY, CDR2 SMNVEV, per germline (reference sequence). V was shortened by 0 bases and J by 0 bases, with 13 bases between the two germline ends. The CDR3 is 17 residues long. The CDR3 DNA reads as TGTGCCAGCAGTTTATCGAGGTGGGGGGCTAGCACAGATACGCAGTATTTT. It codes for CASSLSRWGASTDTQYF.

The chain employs TRBV27 and TRBJ2-7, with 8 bases identical to TRBD1. The CDR3 sequence is 13 residues long. Per the germline V gene, CDR1 is MNHEY and CDR2 is SMNVEV (reference sequence). V was clipped by 3 bases and J by 4 bases; unmatched bases: 2. The CDR3 region is CASSLGQEYEQYF. The CDR3 nucleotides are TGTGCCAGCAGTTTGGGACAGGAGTACGAGCAGTACTTC.

Notes on this clonotype: At one end the junction does not follow the germline gene, possibly because of a read error. The chain joins TRBV6-6 to TRBJ2-2, with TRBD1 matching over 8 bases. This CDR3 region has 15 residues. The germline gives CDR1 MNHNY, CDR2 SVGAGI (reference sequence). Here the CDR3 DNA reads TGTGCCAACAGTTATGGGCAGGGGGCAGGTGGGGAGCTGTTTTTT. Amino acids: CANSYGQGAGGELFF.

This chain joins TRBV6-8 and TRBJ2-3; maybe TRBD2 (6 bases). In germline, CDR1 is MNHGY, CDR2 SAAAGT. The CDR3 covers 13 residues. V lost 2 bases and J 5 bases, leaving 8 bases between the germline ends. This CDR3 reads CASSYETRDTQYF. CDR3 coding DNA: TGTGCCAGCAGTTACGAGACTAGAGATACGCAGTATTTT.

This clonotype appeared once. CDR3 loop: CASSVEWRGNYGYTF. The CDR3 DNA is TGTGCCAGCAGCGTAGAGTGGAGGGGTAACTATGGCTACACCTTC. This rearrangement joins TRBV9 to TRBJ1-2; D is possibly TRBD1 (5 bases). Trimming left V 0 bases short and J 1 base short, with 10 bases between. Germline loops: CDR1 SGDLS, CDR2 YYNGEE. The length of the CDR3 is 15 residues.

This clonotype was recorded many times. The chain links TRBV7-2 to TRBJ1-6; 9 bases map to TRBD1. The V gene's germline CDR1 is SGHTA and CDR2 FQGNSA. Trimming at V came to 6 bases and at J to 6 bases, leaving 6 bases not matched to a gene. The CDR3 is 15 residues long. CDR3 loop: CASRGGQGRNSPLHF. The CDR3 bases are TGTGCCAGCAGGGGGGGACAGGGTCGTAATTCACCCCTCCACTTT.

This clonotype was detected only a few times. V gene TRBV19 combines with J gene TRBJ2-7, with no clear D. The ends were cut back, 5 bases at V and 4 bases at J, with 15 bases in the middle. The CDR3 runs to 14 residues. The V gene's germline CDR1 is LNHDA and CDR2 SQIVND (reference sequence). The CDR3 loop reads CASSLSLFRYEQYV. In DNA, the CDR3 is TGTGCCAGTAGTCTCTCTCTGTTCCGTTACGAGCAGTACGTC.